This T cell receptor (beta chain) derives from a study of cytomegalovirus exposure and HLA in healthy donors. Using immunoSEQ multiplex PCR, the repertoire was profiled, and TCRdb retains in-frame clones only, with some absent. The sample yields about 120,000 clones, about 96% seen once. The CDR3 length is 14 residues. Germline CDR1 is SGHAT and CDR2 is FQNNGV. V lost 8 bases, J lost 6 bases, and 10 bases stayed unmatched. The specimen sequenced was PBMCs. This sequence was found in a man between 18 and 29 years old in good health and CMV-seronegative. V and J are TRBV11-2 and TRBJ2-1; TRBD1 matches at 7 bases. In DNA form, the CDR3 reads TGTGCCAGCGGACCGGGACAGAATTTCAATGAGCAGTTCTTC. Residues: CASGPGQNFNEQFF.